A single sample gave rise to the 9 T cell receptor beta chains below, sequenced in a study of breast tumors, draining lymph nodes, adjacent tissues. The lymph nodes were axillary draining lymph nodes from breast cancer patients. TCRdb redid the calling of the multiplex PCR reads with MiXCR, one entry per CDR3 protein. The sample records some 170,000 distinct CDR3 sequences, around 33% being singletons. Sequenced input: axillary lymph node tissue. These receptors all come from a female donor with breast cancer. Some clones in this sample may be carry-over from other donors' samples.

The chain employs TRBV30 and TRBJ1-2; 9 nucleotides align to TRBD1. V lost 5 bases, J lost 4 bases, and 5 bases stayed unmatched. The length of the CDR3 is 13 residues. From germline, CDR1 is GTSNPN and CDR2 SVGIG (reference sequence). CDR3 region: CAWLRDRAYGYTF. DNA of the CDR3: TGTGCCTGGTTGCGGGACAGGGCCTATGGCTACACCTTC.

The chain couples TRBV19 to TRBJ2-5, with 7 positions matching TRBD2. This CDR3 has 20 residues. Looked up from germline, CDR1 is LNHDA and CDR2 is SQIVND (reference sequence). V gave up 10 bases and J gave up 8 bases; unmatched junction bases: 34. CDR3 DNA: TGTGCCACCCGAGACGGACGGGGGGAACTAGCGCCTTCTAACGGAGACACCCAGTACTTC. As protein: CATRDGRGELAPSNGDTQYF.

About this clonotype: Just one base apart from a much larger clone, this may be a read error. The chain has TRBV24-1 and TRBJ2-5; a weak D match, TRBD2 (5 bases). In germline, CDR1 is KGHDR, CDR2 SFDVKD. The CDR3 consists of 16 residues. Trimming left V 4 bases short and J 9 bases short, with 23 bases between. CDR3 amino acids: CATSEKTRDRTEAQYF. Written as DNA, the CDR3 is TGTGCCACCAGTGAAAAAACAAGGGATAGGACGGAGGCCCAGTACTTC.

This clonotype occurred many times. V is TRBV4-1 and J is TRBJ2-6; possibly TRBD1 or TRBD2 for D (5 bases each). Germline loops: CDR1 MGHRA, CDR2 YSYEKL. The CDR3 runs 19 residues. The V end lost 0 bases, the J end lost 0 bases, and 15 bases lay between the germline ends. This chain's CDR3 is CASSQDLRQGRSGANVLTF. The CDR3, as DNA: TGCGCCAGCAGCCAAGATCTCCGTCAGGGACGCTCTGGGGCCAACGTCCTGACTTTC.

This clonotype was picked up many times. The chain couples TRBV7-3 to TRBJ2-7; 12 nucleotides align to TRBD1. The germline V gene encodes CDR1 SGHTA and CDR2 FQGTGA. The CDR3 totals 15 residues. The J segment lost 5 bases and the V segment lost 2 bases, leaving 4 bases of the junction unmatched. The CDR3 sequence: CASSLRGTGGDEQYF. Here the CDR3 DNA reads TGTGCCAGCAGCTTACGAGGGACAGGGGGCGACGAGCAGTACTTC.

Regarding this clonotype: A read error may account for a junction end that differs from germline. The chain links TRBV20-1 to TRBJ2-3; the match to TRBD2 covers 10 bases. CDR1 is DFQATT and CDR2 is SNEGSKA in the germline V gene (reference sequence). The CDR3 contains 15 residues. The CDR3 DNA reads TGCAGTGCAGGGCCTCTAGCGGGAGTTATAGATACGCGGTACTTT. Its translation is CSAGPLAGVIDTRYF.

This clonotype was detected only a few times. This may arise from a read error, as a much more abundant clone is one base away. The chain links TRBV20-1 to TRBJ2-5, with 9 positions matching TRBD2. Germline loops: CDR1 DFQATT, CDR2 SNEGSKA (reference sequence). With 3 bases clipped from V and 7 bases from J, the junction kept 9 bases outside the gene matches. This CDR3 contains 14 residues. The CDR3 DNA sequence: TGCAGTGCTAGGAGCGGGGGGCCACTGGCGACCCAGTACTTC. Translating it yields CSARSGGPLATQYF.

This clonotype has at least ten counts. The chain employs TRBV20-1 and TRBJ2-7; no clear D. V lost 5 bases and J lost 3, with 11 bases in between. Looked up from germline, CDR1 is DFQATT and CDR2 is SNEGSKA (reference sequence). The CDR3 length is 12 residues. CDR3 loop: CSAAIPFYEQYF. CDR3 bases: TGCAGTGCTGCGATCCCCTTCTACGAGCAGTACTTC.

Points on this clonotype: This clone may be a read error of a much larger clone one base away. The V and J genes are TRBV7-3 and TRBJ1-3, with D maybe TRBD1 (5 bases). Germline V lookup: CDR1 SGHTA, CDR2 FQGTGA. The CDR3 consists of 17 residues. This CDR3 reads CASSPAVYGDAGNPIYF. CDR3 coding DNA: TGTGCCAGCAGCCCAGCGGTTTATGGGGACGCTGGAAACCCCATATATTTT.